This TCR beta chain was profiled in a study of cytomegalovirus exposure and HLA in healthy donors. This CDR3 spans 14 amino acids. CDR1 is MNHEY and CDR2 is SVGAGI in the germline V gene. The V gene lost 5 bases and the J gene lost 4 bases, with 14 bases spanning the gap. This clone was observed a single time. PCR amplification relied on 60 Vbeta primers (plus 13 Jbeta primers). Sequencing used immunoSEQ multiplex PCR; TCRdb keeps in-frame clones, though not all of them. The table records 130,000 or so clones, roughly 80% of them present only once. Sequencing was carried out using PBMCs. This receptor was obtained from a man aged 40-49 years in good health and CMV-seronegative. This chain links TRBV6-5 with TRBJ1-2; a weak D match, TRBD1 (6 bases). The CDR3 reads CASSAFGTIYGYTF. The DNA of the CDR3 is TGTGCCAGCAGTGCCTTCGGGACAATCTATGGCTACACCTTC.